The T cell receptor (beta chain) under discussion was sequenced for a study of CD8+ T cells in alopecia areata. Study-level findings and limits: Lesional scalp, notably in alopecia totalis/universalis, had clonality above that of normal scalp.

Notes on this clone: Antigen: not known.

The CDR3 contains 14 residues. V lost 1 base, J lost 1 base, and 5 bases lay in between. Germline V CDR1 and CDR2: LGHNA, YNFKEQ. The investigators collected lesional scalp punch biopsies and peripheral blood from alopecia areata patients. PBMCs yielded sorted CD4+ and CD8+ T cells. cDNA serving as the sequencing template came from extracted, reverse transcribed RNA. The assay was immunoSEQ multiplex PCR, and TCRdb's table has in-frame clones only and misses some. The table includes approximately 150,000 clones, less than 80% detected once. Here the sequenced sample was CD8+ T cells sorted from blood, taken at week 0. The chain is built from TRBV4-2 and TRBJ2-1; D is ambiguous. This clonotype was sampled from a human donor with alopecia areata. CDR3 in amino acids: CASSQALSYNEQFF. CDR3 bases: TGTGCCAGCAGCCAAGCGTTGTCCTACAATGAGCAGTTCTTC.